The 27 T cell receptor beta chains presented below share a single source sample, sequenced in a study of cytomegalovirus exposure and HLA in healthy donors. PCR amplification relied on 60 Vbeta primers (plus 13 Jbeta primers). The protocol was immunoSEQ multiplex PCR, while the TCRdb copy is restricted to in-frame clones and leaves out a portion. Of roughly 250,000 clones listed, 80% are singletons. The specimen was PBMCs. The receptors shown here come from a girl aged 2 to 9 in good health and CMV-seronegative.

The chain uses TRBV6-6 and TRBJ1-3; D is unresolved. CDR1 is MNHNY, CDR2 SVGAGI, per germline (reference sequence). V shed 6 bases and J shed 4 bases, with 16 bases lying between them. CDR3 size: 15 residues. CDR3 in amino acids: CASSLENFAGNTIYF. The CDR3 nucleotides are TGTGCCAGCAGCCTAGAGAACTTTGCCGGAAACACCATATATTTT.

This chain uses TRBV4-1 with TRBJ1-1; TRBD1 is a possible D gene (6 bases). The CDR3 runs to 13 residues. V dropped 10 bases and J dropped 2 bases, with 14 bases sitting between them. Looked up from germline, CDR1 is MGHRA and CDR2 is YSYEKL. The CDR3 loop reads CATGGHPNTEAFF. In nucleotides, the CDR3 is TGCGCCACGGGGGGACACCCCAACACTGAAGCTTTCTTT.

The rearrangement joins TRBV28 to TRBJ1-1; D uncertain. This CDR3 comprises 14 residues. CDR1 and CDR2 (germline): MDHEN, SYDVKM. The V end was cut by 6 bases, the J end by 2 bases, with 13 bases between. CDR3 sequence: CASRTPGFNTEAFF. The DNA for the CDR3 is TGTGCCAGCAGAACACCGGGGTTTAACACTGAAGCTTTCTTT.

The chain recombines TRBV7-2 with TRBJ2-5, with D possibly TRBD2 on 6 matching bases. The CDR3 has 14 residues. From germline, CDR1 is SGHTA and CDR2 FQGNSA. Deletions cut 5 bases from V and 0 bases from J, with 10 bases between. The CDR3 bases are TGTGCCAGCAGCCCTGGACTACACCAAGAGACCCAGTACTTC. It yields the protein CASSPGLHQETQYF. The full variable domain, in which reference TRBV7-2 and TRBJ2-5 provide the parts outside the CDR3, is GAGVSQSPSNKVTEKGKDVELRCDPISGHTALYWYRQSLGQGLEFLIYFQGNSAPDKSGLPSDRFSAERTGGSVSTLTIQRTQQEDSAVYLCASSPGLHQETQYFGPGTRLLVL.

The chain joins TRBV11-1 to TRBJ1-4; TRBD1 might be the D (5 bases). The V end was cut by 5 bases, the J end by 4 bases, with 14 bases between. The germline gives CDR1 SGHAT, CDR2 FQDESV (reference sequence). CDR3 length: 15 amino acids. CDR3 in amino acids: CASSNRRTINEKLFF. The CDR3, as DNA: TGTGCCAGCAGCAATCGCCGGACAATTAATGAAAAACTGTTTTTT.

The chain employs TRBV18 and TRBJ1-1; TRBD1 matches 8 bases. J gave up 4 bases and V 6 bases, and 7 bases lay outside the gene matches. There are 14 residues in the CDR3. CDR1 is KGHSH and CDR2 is LQKENI in the germline V gene. CDR3 sequence (DNA): TGTGCCAGCTCGCCTCAGGGGGCCGGCACTGAAGCTTTCTTT. Its translation: CASSPQGAGTEAFF.

The chain employs TRBV2 and TRBJ2-5; unclear D gene. V was cut by 4 bases and J by 5 bases, with 8 bases left in between. In germline, CDR1 is SNHLY, CDR2 FYNNEI. The CDR3 consists of 12 residues. The CDR3 nucleotides are TGTGCCAGCAGTGTAGTAGAGGAGACCCAGTACTTC. This gives the protein CASSVVEETQYF.

The chain combines TRBV7-3 with TRBJ2-7; D is unresolved. V was pared by 5 bases and J by 7 bases, with 18 bases between. The CDR3 runs 14 residues. Germline V lookup: CDR1 SGHTA, CDR2 FQGTGA. CDR3 coding DNA: TGTGCCAGCAGCCCATCCATTCACAGTGGTGAGCAGTACTTC. This sequence encodes CASSPSIHSGEQYF.

This chain joins TRBV5-6 and TRBJ1-6; D is perhaps TRBD1 (5 bases). The V end lost 0 bases, the J end lost 6 bases, and 7 bases lay between the germline ends. The CDR3 is made up of 14 amino acids. Germline V CDR1 and CDR2: SGHDT, YYEEEE. This chain's CDR3 is CASSLGQRNSPLHF. DNA of the CDR3: TGTGCCAGCAGCTTGGGACAGCGTAATTCACCCCTCCACTTT.

Written as DNA, the CDR3 is TGTGCCATCAGGGAGACGGTACTCCAAGAGACCCAGTACTTC. Translation: CAIRETVLQETQYF. The chain joins TRBV10-3 to TRBJ2-5; no definite D call. Germline CDR1 ENHRY, CDR2 SYGVKD. V dropped 6 bases and J dropped 1 base, with 12 bases sitting between them. CDR3 length equals 14 residues.

V gene TRBV18 combines with J gene TRBJ2-4, with D tentatively TRBD1 (5 bases). Germline V lookup: CDR1 KGHSH, CDR2 LQKENI. The CDR3 covers 17 residues. V was trimmed by 3 bases and J by 1 base, leaving 16 bases between them. Here the CDR3 reads CASSPRGAGLAKNIQYF. The CDR3 DNA reads as TGTGCCAGCTCACCTCGTGGGGCAGGTTTGGCCAAAAACATTCAGTACTTC.

V is TRBV4-2 and J is TRBJ1-6; 8 bases fit TRBD1. J lost 4 bases, V lost 4 bases, and 6 bases had no gene match. Germline lookup yields CDR1 LGHNA and CDR2 YNFKEQ. CDR3 length: 16 amino acids. The DNA of the CDR3 is TGTGCCAGCAGCCGCCACAGGGGGTTGTATAATTCACCCCTCCACTTT. Encoded protein: CASSRHRGLYNSPLHF.

As DNA, the CDR3 is TGTGCCAGCAGCCCAATCGGATGGAGAAGGACTGAAGCTTTCTTT. It specifies CASSPIGWRRTEAFF. This sequence joins TRBV2 and TRBJ1-1; D gene uncertain. Germline lookup yields CDR1 SNHLY and CDR2 FYNNEI. CDR3 length equals 15 residues. Trimming removed 6 bases from V and 5 bases from J, with 19 bases in between.

The chain joins TRBV18 to TRBJ1-5; 8 bases are a match to TRBD1. The V gene's germline CDR1 is KGHSH and CDR2 LQKENI. The CDR3 is 15 amino acids. The V segment lost 0 bases and the J segment 4 bases; nucleotides outside the gene matches: 2. CDR3 sequence: CASSPPGTGNQPQHF. CDR3 DNA sequence: TGTGCCAGCTCACCACCTGGGACAGGTAATCAGCCCCAGCATTTT. Drawing the rest from reference TRBV18 and TRBJ1-5, the complete variable domain is NAGVMQNPRHLVRRRGQEARLRCSPMKGHSHVYWYRQLPEEGLKFMVYLQKENIIDESGMPKERFSAEFPKEGPSILRIQQVVRGDSAAYFCASSPPGTGNQPQHFGDGTRLSIL.

The chain links TRBV11-2 to TRBJ2-3, with D possibly TRBD2 on 5 matching bases. The CDR3 has 13 residues. The germline V and J ends were trimmed by 6 bases and 5 bases, with 12 bases remaining between them. Germline V gives CDR1 SGHAT, CDR2 FQNNGV. In DNA form, the CDR3 reads TGTGCCAGCAGTTCCCCCGGGAAAGATACGCAGTATTTT. Translating it yields CASSSPGKDTQYF.

The J gene is TRBJ1-1, the V gene TRBV7-8, with 7 bases matching TRBD1. Unmatched junction bases numbered 19, after V lost 5 bases and J lost 7 bases. The germline V gene has CDR1 SGHVS and CDR2 FQNEAQ. The CDR3 covers 17 residues. For the CDR3, the DNA is TGTGCCAGCAGCCCGTTCATCGGTGGGGACAGACGATATGAAGCTTTCTTT. Residues: CASSPFIGGDRRYEAFF.

In its sample, this clone was seen once. The CDR3: CASSLIRGNTGELFF. CDR3 nucleotides: TGCGCCAGCAGCTTGATACGAGGGAACACCGGGGAGCTGTTTTTT. The genes are TRBV5-1 and TRBJ2-2; no firm D call. CDR3 length: 15 residues. V was clipped by 1 base and J by 1 base, with 8 bases between them. In germline, CDR1 is SGHRS, CDR2 YFSETQ. Full variable domain (rest looked up from reference TRBV5-1 and TRBJ2-2): KAGVTQTPRYLIKTRGQQVTLSCSPISGHRSVSWYQQTPGQGLQFLFEYFSETQRNKGNFPGRFSGRQFSNSRSEMNVSTLELGDSALYLCASSLIRGNTGELFFGEGSRLTVL.

The chain carries TRBV9 and TRBJ2-2; D unclear. The germline V gene encodes CDR1 SGDLS and CDR2 YYNGEE. Deletions cut 1 base from V and 0 bases from J, with 10 bases between. This CDR3 is built from 16 residues. The CDR3 region has the DNA TGTGCCAGCAGCGTATTACACAGCTCGAACACCGGGGAGCTGTTTTTT. This codes for CASSVLHSSNTGELFF.

The chain has TRBV27 and TRBJ2-7; 8 bases are a match to TRBD1. The CDR3 spans 15 residues. Trimming took 6 bases from V and 2 from J; bases not matched to a gene: 9. Germline V CDR1 and CDR2: MNHEY, SMNVEV (reference sequence). The CDR3 region has the DNA TGTGCCAGCAGATGGACAGGGTTGGGCCCCTACGAGCAGTACTTC. It yields the protein CASRWTGLGPYEQYF.

This clone has more than one count but fewer than ten. In DNA form, the CDR3 reads TGTGCCAGCAGCAAAGTTCTATACGAGCAGTACTTC. As protein: CASSKVLYEQYF. V is TRBV21-1 and J is TRBJ2-5; no check of the table's D call, TRBD2, against the DNA was made. The last part of the DNA fits TRBJ2-7 better; the J call may be wrong. TRBV21-1 is labeled a pseudogene. The CDR3 totals 12 residues.

The chain combines TRBV5-6 with TRBJ1-2, with 9 bases aligning to TRBD1. Germline lookup yields CDR1 SGHDT and CDR2 YYEEEE. The CDR3 spans 18 residues. The J segment lost 6 bases and the V segment lost 2 bases, leaving 17 bases of the junction unmatched. CDR3 protein: CASSLRRTGARVGDGYTF. CDR3 DNA: TGTGCCAGCAGCTTAAGACGGACAGGGGCGCGTGTGGGGGATGGCTACACCTTC. The full variable domain, its missing parts supplied by reference TRBV5-6 and TRBJ1-2, is DAGVTQSPTHLIKTRGQQVTLRCSPKSGHDTVSWYQQALGQGPQFIFQYYEEEERQRGNFPDRFSGHQFPNYSSELNVNALLLGDSALYLCASSLRRTGARVGDGYTFGSGTRLTVV.

This clone was observed a single time. The V call is TRBV6-5, the J call TRBJ2-7; TRBD2 agrees at 13 bases. Per germline, CDR1 MNHEY and CDR2 SVGAGI. V lost 4 bases, J lost 9 bases, and 12 bases stayed unmatched. The CDR3 runs 16 residues. The DNA for the CDR3 is TGTGCCAGCAGTTCTCCATCGGGACTAGCGGGAATCGTGCAGTACTTC. The encoded protein is CASSSPSGLAGIVQYF.

The chain's CDR3 is CASSGPGQPYYGYTF. The CDR3, as DNA: TGTGCCAGCAGCGGCCCGGGACAGCCTTACTATGGCTACACCTTC. V and J are TRBV21-1 and TRBJ1-2; TRBD1 was called by the table and not checked on the DNA. TRBV21-1 counts as a pseudogene. This CDR3 is built from 15 residues.

This chain links TRBV6-1 with TRBJ2-7, with 8 nucleotides matching TRBD1. The CDR3 loop spans 15 amino acids. The germline V gene has CDR1 MNHNS and CDR2 SASEGT. V gave up 4 bases and J gave up 1 base; unmatched junction bases: 6. The DNA for the CDR3 is TGTGCCAGCAGTGTACTCGGACAGGGTTCCTACGAGCAGTACTTC. Its translation: CASSVLGQGSYEQYF.

The V and J genes are TRBV29-1 and TRBJ2-2, with 9 bases lining up with TRBD2. Germline V gives CDR1 SQVTM, CDR2 ANQGSEA. The CDR3 has 14 residues. V shed 2 bases and J 6 bases; nucleotides not matched to a gene: 4. DNA of the CDR3: TGCAGCGTTGAACTAGCGGGGAGTGCCGGGGAGCTGTTTTTT. It translates to CSVELAGSAGELFF.

The CDR3 nucleotides are TGTGCCAGCAGCGTAGGATACAGAGTCACAGATACGCAGTATTTT. Encoded protein: CASSVGYRVTDTQYF. The chain couples TRBV9 to TRBJ2-3; D is uncertain. CDR3 length equals 15 residues. With 0 bases removed from V and 2 bases from J, the gap between germline ends came to 10 bases. Germline assignment: CDR1 SGDLS and CDR2 YYNGEE.

The genes are TRBV5-1 and TRBJ1-4, with D possibly TRBD1 on 6 matching bases. Trimming took off 5 bases at V and 0 bases at J, with 8 bases between the two ends. The CDR3 runs 14 residues. Germline CDR1 reads SGHRS; CDR2 reads YFSETQ. The CDR3 DNA follows: TGCGCCAGCAGAACAGGGACAACTAATGAAAAACTGTTTTTT. It specifies CASRTGTTNEKLFF.